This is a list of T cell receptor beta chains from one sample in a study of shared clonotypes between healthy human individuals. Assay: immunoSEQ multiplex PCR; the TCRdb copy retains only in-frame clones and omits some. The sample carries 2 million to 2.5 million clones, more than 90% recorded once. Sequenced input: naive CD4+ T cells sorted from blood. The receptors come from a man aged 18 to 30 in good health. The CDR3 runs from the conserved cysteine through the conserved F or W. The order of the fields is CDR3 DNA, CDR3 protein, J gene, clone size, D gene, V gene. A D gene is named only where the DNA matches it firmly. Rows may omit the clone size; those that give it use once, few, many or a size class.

cdr3_nt: TGTGCCTGGAGTCCCGGGACTAGCGGGATAGGGCAGTACTTC; cdr3_aa: CAWSPGTSGIGQYF; j_call: TRBJ2-7; clone_size: NA; d_call: TRBD2; v_call: TRBV30
cdr3_nt: TGTGCCAGCAGTGAAGTTGGTCAGGGGATCTACGAGCAGTACTTC; cdr3_aa: CASSEVGQGIYEQYF; j_call: TRBJ2-7; clone_size: NA; d_call: NA; v_call: TRBV6-1
cdr3_nt: TGTGCCAGCAGTTATGGGGGGGTCTCCTACAATGAGCAGTTCTTC; cdr3_aa: CASSYGGVSYNEQFF; j_call: TRBJ2-1; clone_size: NA; d_call: TRBD2; v_call: TRBV6-6
cdr3_nt: TGCGCCAGCAGCCGGTCGGACAGGGCTGGGGCCAACGTCCTGACTTTC; cdr3_aa: CASSRSDRAGANVLTF; j_call: TRBJ2-6; clone_size: NA; d_call: TRBD1; v_call: TRBV4-1
cdr3_nt: TGTGCCAGCAGCCCACGGACGGCAGGGGCCCATGAAGCTTTCTTT; cdr3_aa: CASSPRTAGAHEAFF; j_call: TRBJ1-1; clone_size: NA; d_call: NA; v_call: TRBV7-2
cdr3_nt: TGTGCCAGCAGTTACTCCGGGGGTTCGAACTATGGCTACACCTTC; cdr3_aa: CASSYSGGSNYGYTF; j_call: TRBJ1-2; clone_size: NA; d_call: NA; v_call: TRBV6-5
cdr3_nt: TGTGCCAGCAGCGGCACACGGTACGATACGCAGTATTTT; cdr3_aa: CASSGTRYDTQYF; j_call: TRBJ2-3; clone_size: NA; d_call: NA; v_call: TRBV7-2
cdr3_nt: TGTGCCAGCAGTGGGGAGTCCCAGATCGAGCAGTACTTC; cdr3_aa: CASSGESQIEQYF; j_call: TRBJ2-7; clone_size: few; d_call: NA; v_call: TRBV2
cdr3_nt: TGTGCCAGCAGTTCGACAGAACATAGCACAGATACGCAGTATTTT; cdr3_aa: CASSSTEHSTDTQYF; j_call: TRBJ2-3; clone_size: NA; d_call: NA; v_call: TRBV6-6
cdr3_nt: TGTGCCAGCAGCTTGACACAAGGGGGACAGGGGAACTATGGCTACACCTTC; cdr3_aa: CASSLTQGGQGNYGYTF; j_call: TRBJ1-2; clone_size: NA; d_call: TRBD1; v_call: TRBV5-4
cdr3_nt: TGTGCCAGCAGCGAAATATGGGGCGGAGGCACTGAAGCTTTCTTT; cdr3_aa: CASSEIWGGGTEAFF; j_call: TRBJ1-1; clone_size: NA; d_call: NA; v_call: TRBV9
cdr3_nt: TGCGCCAGCAGCTTGGTTAGAGGGGGGTCTAAGGGGCGGACCCAGTACTTC; cdr3_aa: CASSLVRGGSKGRTQYF; j_call: TRBJ2-5; clone_size: NA; d_call: NA; v_call: TRBV5-1